These 20 T cell receptor beta chains were sequenced from one sample in a study of T cell changes during pregnancy in multiple sclerosis. Generated by immunoSEQ multiplex PCR, the TCRdb table keeps only in-frame clones and is missing some. The sample records some 100,000 clones, approximately 92% being singletons. The sample here was peripheral blood, taken in the second trimester of pregnancy. The source is a female donor with multiple sclerosis, enrolled in a pregnancy study.

The genes are TRBV6-1 and TRBJ1-2, with 8 bases matching TRBD1. The trim removed 4 bases at V and 7 bases at J, leaving 8 bases unmatched. CDR1 and CDR2 from the germline V gene are MNHNS and SASEGT. The CDR3 consists of 14 residues. CDR3 in DNA: TGTGCCAGCAGTGTCGCAGGGGGCGCGGGTGGCTACACCTTC. This sequence encodes CASSVAGGAGGYTF.

V and J are TRBV11-3 and TRBJ2-7; TRBD1 aligns across 9 bases. The CDR3 spans 15 residues. Germline assignment: CDR1 SGHNT and CDR2 YENEEA. The J segment lost 1 base and the V segment lost 5 bases, leaving 6 bases of the junction unmatched. The CDR3: CASSPDRGWSYEQYF. The CDR3 DNA reads as TGTGCCAGCAGCCCCGACAGGGGGTGGTCCTACGAGCAGTACTTC.

This chain connects TRBV11-2 to TRBJ2-1; TRBD2 agrees at 9 bases. The germline V gene has CDR1 SGHAT and CDR2 FQNNGV. CDR3 length: 15 amino acids. J was trimmed by 7 bases and V by 5 bases; bases with no gene match: 9. The CDR3 protein is CASSPVGLAGNEQFF. The CDR3 DNA sequence: TGTGCCAGCAGCCCTGTGGGGCTAGCGGGGAATGAGCAGTTCTTC.

The table lists this clone with a count of one. This chain joins TRBV14 and TRBJ2-2; D is unresolved. The germline V gene has CDR1 SGHDN and CDR2 FVKESK. The CDR3 length is 13 residues. V shed 4 bases and J shed 7 bases, with 10 bases lying between them. The DNA of the CDR3 is TGTGCCAGCAGCCGCGATTTAGTCGGGGAGCTGTTTTTT. As protein: CASSRDLVGELFF.

This clone was recorded once. This sequence joins TRBV7-9 and TRBJ2-7; perhaps TRBD2 as D (5 bases). V was pared by 5 bases and J by 6 bases, with 17 bases between. In germline, CDR1 is SEHNR, CDR2 FQNEAQ (reference sequence). This CDR3 region has 14 residues. In DNA, the CDR3 is TGTGCCAGCAGCCTACTCGCCTCCGCGGGCGAGCAGTACTTC. Its protein is CASSLLASAGEQYF.

The V and J genes are TRBV11-2 and TRBJ2-1; TRBD2 matches at 9 bases. Germline assignment: CDR1 SGHAT and CDR2 FQNNGV. This CDR3 has 13 residues. With 8 bases clipped from V and 5 bases from J, the junction kept 4 bases outside the gene matches. The CDR3: CASGLARDNEQFF. DNA of the CDR3: TGTGCCAGCGGACTAGCGAGGGACAATGAGCAGTTCTTC.

J is TRBJ2-5 and V is TRBV29-1; weak D call: TRBD2 (6 bases). V lost 4 bases to trimming and J lost 11 bases, with 11 bases between them. Germline V CDR1 and CDR2: SQVTM, ANQGSEA. The CDR3 length is 10 residues. The CDR3 loop is CSVGRDSQYF. In DNA form, the CDR3 reads TGCAGCGTTGGGAGGGACTCTCAGTACTTC.

The rearrangement uses TRBV5-1 and TRBJ2-2; TRBD1 matches at 9 bases. CDR1 and CDR2 from the germline V gene are SGHRS and YFSETQ. Losses at the gene ends were 3 bases for V and 11 bases for J; bases not matched to a gene: 17. This CDR3 has 17 amino acids. CDR3 in DNA: TGCGCCAGCAGCTCGTCACCTCCGGGACAGGGCTTTGTAGAGCTGTTTTTT. It yields the protein CASSSSPPGQGFVELFF.

Remarks on this clone: Germline is not matched at one junction end, which may reflect a read error. The chain uses TRBV18 and TRBJ2-6, with D perhaps matching TRBD1 (6 bases). Germline V gives CDR1 KGHSH, CDR2 LQKENI. The CDR3 length is 19 residues. DNA for the CDR3: TGTGCCAGCTCCCCACGCCTCGGGGTGGGGGCCCCTGGGGCCAACGTCCTGACTTTC. Translation: CASSPRLGVGAPGANVLTF.

This clone has a single count. V and J are TRBV14 and TRBJ2-2; D unclear. CDR1 and CDR2 (germline): SGHDN, FVKESK. The germline V and J ends were trimmed by 1 base and 0 bases, with 9 bases remaining between them. The CDR3 consists of 16 residues. The CDR3 region is CASSQVRVSNTGELFF. The CDR3, as DNA: TGTGCCAGCAGCCAAGTCCGGGTCTCGAACACCGGGGAGCTGTTTTTT. Full variable domain (missing parts from reference TRBV14 and TRBJ2-2): EAGVTQFPSHSVIEKGQTVTLRCDPISGHDNLYWYRRVMGKEIKFLLHFVKESKQDESGMPNNRFLAERTGGTYSTLKVQPAELEDSGVYFCASSQVRVSNTGELFFGEGSRLTVL.

V is TRBV28 and J is TRBJ1-2; 8 bases agree with TRBD1. The trim removed 5 bases at V and 2 bases at J, leaving 13 bases unmatched. The length of the CDR3 is 17 residues. The V gene's germline CDR1 is MDHEN and CDR2 SYDVKM. CDR3 residues: CASSASTGGIVNYGYTF. CDR3 sequence (DNA): TGTGCCAGCAGTGCCTCAACAGGGGGAATCGTAAACTATGGCTACACCTTC.

V and J are TRBV4-1 and TRBJ1-3; 7 bases line up with TRBD1. The CDR3 has 16 amino acids. Germline lookup yields CDR1 MGHRA and CDR2 YSYEKL. V was pared by 4 bases and J by 3 bases, with 9 bases of the junction left unmatched. CDR3 sequence (DNA): TGCGCCAGCAGCCCCGACAGGGTTAGAGGTGGAAACACCATATATTTT. Translating gives CASSPDRVRGGNTIYF.

J is TRBJ2-5 and V is TRBV5-6; 11 positions agree with TRBD2. Germline assignment: CDR1 SGHDT and CDR2 YYEEEE. This CDR3 is 18 amino acids long. Trimming took 0 bases from V and 5 from J; bases not matched to a gene: 12. CDR3 coding DNA: TGTGCCAGCAGCTTGGATATGTCTAGCGGGGGGTTCTGGGAGACCCAGTACTTC. This translates into CASSLDMSSGGFWETQYF.

This sequence joins TRBV4-2 and TRBJ2-5; TRBD2 agrees at 10 bases. The germline gives CDR1 LGHNA, CDR2 YNFKEQ. J gave up 5 bases and V 4 bases, and 4 bases lay outside the gene matches. CDR3 length: 14 amino acids. The CDR3 region is CASSLLTSGETQYF. As DNA, the CDR3 is TGTGCCAGCAGCCTCTTGACTAGCGGGGAGACCCAGTACTTC.

This clone appeared a few times. The chain has TRBV10-1 and TRBJ1-1, with D maybe TRBD1 (6 bases). The CDR3 runs 14 residues. Germline-derived CDR1 and CDR2 are WNHNN and SYGVQD (reference sequence). Trimming removed 0 bases at V and 4 bases at J, with 9 bases between. The chain's CDR3 is CASSESQGSTEAFF. CDR3 DNA sequence: TGCGCCAGCAGTGAGTCCCAGGGGAGCACTGAAGCTTTCTTT.

This chain uses TRBV5-1 with TRBJ1-2, with D possibly TRBD1 on 6 matching bases. This CDR3 comprises 13 residues. Germline CDR1 reads SGHRS; CDR2 reads YFSETQ. V was trimmed by 4 bases and J by 4 bases, leaving 11 bases between them. CDR3 in DNA: TGCGCCAGCAGCCCCGGGACAACCTATGGCTACACCTTC. It yields the protein CASSPGTTYGYTF.

The chain couples TRBV29-1 to TRBJ2-6, with a possible D match to TRBD1 (6 bases). V was trimmed by 8 bases and J by 4 bases, leaving 12 bases between them. Germline V lookup: CDR1 SQVTM, CDR2 ANQGSEA. The CDR3 has 13 residues. The CDR3 sequence: CSFQGNGANVLTF. The CDR3 DNA follows: TGCAGCTTCCAGGGGAACGGGGCCAACGTCCTGACTTTC.

J is TRBJ1-2 and V is TRBV27; D remains ambiguous. Between the trimmed V and J ends, which lost 3 bases and 5 bases, there was a span of 10 bases. The CDR3 covers 13 residues. Germline V lookup: CDR1 MNHEY, CDR2 SMNVEV (reference sequence). The CDR3 here is CASSFPGGYGYTF. CDR3 in DNA: TGTGCCAGCAGTTTTCCGGGAGGATATGGCTACACCTTC.

The chain has TRBV15 and TRBJ2-6, with 7 bases identical to TRBD1. Germline V gene lookup returns CDR1 LNHNV and CDR2 YYDKDF (reference sequence). The CDR3 covers 17 residues. Trimming removed 4 bases from V and 3 bases from J; junction bases left unmatched: 9. CDR3 sequence: CATSTTIQGFGANVLTF. CDR3 DNA: TGTGCCACCAGCACGACCATACAGGGGTTTGGGGCCAACGTCCTGACTTTC.

The chain uses TRBV19 and TRBJ2-7; 9 bases fit TRBD1. CDR3 length: 20 residues. The germline CDR1 and CDR2 sequences are LNHDA and SQIVND (reference sequence). Trimming took 6 bases from V and 1 from J; bases not matched to a gene: 22. CDR3 nucleotide sequence: TGTGCCAGTAGCCTACGGCCAGGGACAGGGATCCCCCAACCGTCCTACGAGCAGTACTTC. It is translated as CASSLRPGTGIPQPSYEQYF.